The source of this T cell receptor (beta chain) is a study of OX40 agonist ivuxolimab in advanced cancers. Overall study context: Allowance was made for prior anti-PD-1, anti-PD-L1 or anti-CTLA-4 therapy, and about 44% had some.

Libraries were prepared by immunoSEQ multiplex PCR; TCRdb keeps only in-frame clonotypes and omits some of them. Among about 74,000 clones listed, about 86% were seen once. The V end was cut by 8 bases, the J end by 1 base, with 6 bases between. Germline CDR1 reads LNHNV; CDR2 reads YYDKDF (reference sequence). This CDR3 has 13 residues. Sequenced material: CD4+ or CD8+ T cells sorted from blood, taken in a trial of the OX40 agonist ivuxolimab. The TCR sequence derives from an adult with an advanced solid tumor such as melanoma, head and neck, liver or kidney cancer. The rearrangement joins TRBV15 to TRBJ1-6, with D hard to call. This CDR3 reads CATGISYNSPLHF. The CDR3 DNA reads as TGTGCCACCGGTATTTCCTATAATTCACCCCTCCACTTT.